This T cell receptor (beta chain) was sequenced in a study of graft-versus-host responses after intestinal transplantation. Across the whole study: Anti-thymocyte globulin served as induction for all recipients, who then took tacrolimus and steroids for roughly 3 years. Regarding the study as a whole: The highest levels of circulating GvH clones went along with early declines in HvG clones after transplant. Graft-donor T cell macrochimerism in patients accompanied high graft-versus-host to host-versus-graft clonal ratios in allografts.

In germline, CDR1 is MNHEY, CDR2 SMNVEV (reference sequence). The CDR3 covers 15 residues. The J segment lost 1 base and the V segment lost 6 bases, leaving 6 bases of the junction unmatched. In the case of this clone: Its antigen is unknown.

Sequenced by immunoSEQ multiplex PCR; TCRdb stores in-frame clones only, minus some. The data contain about 98,000 clones, approximately 85% of them singletons. The source material was PBMCs, sampled 255 days after intestinal transplant. The V gene is TRBV27, the J gene TRBJ1-1; 9 bases map to TRBD1. The sequence was collected from a human patient who received an intestinal transplant, so some T cells may come from the graft donor. The CDR3 protein is CASRTWTGANTEAFF. CDR3 bases: TGTGCCAGCAGAACATGGACAGGGGCGAACACTGAAGCTTTCTTT.